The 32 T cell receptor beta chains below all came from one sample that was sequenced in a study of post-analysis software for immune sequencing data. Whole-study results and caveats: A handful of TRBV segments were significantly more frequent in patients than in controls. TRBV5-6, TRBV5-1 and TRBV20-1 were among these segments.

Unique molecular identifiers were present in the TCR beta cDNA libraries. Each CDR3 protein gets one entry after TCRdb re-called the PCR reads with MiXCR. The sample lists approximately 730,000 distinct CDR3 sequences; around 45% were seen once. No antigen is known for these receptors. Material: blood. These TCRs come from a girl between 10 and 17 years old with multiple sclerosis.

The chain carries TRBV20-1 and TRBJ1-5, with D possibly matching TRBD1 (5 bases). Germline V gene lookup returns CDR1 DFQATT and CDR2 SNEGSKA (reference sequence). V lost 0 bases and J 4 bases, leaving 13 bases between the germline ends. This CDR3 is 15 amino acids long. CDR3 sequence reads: CSARDMGGGNQPQHF. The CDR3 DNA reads TGCAGTGCTAGAGATATGGGGGGTGGTAATCAGCCCCAGCATTTT.

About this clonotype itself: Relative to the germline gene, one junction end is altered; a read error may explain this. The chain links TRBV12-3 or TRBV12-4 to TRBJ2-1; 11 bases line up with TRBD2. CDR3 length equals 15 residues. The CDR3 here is CASSLAGGRMDEQFF. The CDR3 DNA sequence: TGTGCCAGCAGTCTAGCGGGAGGAAGAATGGATGAGCAGTTCTTC.

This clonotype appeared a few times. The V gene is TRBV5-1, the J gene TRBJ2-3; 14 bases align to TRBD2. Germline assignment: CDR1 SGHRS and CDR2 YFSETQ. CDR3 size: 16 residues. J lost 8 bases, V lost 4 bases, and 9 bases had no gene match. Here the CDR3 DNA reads TGCGCCAGCAGCCCCCCGGGACTAGCGGGAGTTGGTACGCAGTATTTT. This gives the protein CASSPPGLAGVGTQYF.

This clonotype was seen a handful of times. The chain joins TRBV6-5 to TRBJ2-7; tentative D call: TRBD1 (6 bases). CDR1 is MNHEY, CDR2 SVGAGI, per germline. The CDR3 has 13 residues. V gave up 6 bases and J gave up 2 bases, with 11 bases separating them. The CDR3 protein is CASRGKGAYEQYF. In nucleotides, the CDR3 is TGTGCCAGCAGAGGGAAGGGGGCCTACGAGCAGTACTTC.

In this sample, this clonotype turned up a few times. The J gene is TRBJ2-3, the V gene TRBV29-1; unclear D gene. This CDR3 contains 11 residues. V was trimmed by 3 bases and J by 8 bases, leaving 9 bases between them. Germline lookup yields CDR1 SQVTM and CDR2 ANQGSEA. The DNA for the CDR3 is TGCAGCGTTGACCCCGAAGGTACGCAGTATTTT. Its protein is CSVDPEGTQYF.

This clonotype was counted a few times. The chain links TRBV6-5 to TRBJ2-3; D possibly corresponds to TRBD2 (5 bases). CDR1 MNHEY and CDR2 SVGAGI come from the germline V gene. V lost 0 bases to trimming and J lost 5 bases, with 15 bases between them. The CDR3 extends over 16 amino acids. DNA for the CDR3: TGTGCCAGCAGTTACTCGTTGGCGGGCCAGCGAGATACGCAGTATTTT. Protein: CASSYSLAGQRDTQYF.

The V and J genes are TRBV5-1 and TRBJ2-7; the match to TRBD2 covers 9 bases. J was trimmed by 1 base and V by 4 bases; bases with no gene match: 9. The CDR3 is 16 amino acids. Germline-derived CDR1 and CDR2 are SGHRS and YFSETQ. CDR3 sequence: CASSLPSSGASYEQYF. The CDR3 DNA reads TGCGCCAGCAGCCTACCCTCTAGCGGGGCATCCTACGAGCAGTACTTC.

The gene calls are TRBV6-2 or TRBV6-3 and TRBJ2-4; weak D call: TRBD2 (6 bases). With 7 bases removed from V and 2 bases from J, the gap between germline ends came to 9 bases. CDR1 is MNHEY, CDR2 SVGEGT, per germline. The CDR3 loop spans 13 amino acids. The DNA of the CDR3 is TGTGCCAGCACCGCGGGGACCAAAAACATTCAGTACTTC. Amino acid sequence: CASTAGTKNIQYF.

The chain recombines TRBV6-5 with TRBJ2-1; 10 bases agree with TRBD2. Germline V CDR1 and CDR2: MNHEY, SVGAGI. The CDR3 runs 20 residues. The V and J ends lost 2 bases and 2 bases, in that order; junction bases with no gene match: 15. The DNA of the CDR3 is TGTGCCAGCAGTTACGGGTTCATCGCTAGCGGGAGCCCCACCTACAATGAGCAGTTCTTC. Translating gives CASSYGFIASGSPTYNEQFF.

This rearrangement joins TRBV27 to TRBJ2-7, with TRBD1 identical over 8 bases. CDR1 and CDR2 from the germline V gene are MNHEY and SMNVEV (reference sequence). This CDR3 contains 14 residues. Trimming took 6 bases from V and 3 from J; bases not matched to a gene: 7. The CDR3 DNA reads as TGTGCCAGCAGCACAGGGGGAGGTGGCTACGAGCAGTACTTC. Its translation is CASSTGGGGYEQYF.

The CDR3 nucleotides are TGTGCCAGCAGCGTAGAGCGGGGGAACCAAGAGACCCAGTACTTC. It specifies CASSVERGNQETQYF. This chain uses TRBV9 with TRBJ2-5, with TRBD2 matching 8 bases. Germline V gene sequence: CDR1 SGDLS, CDR2 YYNGEE. This CDR3 comprises 15 residues. V trimming: 0 bases; J trimming: 0 bases; junction bases outside the gene matches: 1.

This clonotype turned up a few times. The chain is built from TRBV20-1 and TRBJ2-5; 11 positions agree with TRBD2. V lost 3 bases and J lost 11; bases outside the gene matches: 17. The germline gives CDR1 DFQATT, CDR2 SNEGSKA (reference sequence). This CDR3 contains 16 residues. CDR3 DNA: TGCAGTGCTAGGGGACTAGCGGACCCACAAAGGGGGGAGCAGTACTTC. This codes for CSARGLADPQRGEQYF.

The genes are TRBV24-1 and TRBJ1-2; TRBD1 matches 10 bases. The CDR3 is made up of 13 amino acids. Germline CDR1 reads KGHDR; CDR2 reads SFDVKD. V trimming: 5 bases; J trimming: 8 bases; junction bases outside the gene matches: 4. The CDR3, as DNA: TGTGCCACCAGTGGACAGGGGGCTTCGGGCTACACCTTC. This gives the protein CATSGQGASGYTF.

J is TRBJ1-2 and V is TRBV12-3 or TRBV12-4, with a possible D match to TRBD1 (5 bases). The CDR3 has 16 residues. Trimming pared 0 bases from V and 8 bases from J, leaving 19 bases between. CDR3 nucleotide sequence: TGTGCCAGCAGTTTAGCGCATGAGGGGCGAATAAAGGGCTACACCTTC. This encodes CASSLAHEGRIKGYTF.

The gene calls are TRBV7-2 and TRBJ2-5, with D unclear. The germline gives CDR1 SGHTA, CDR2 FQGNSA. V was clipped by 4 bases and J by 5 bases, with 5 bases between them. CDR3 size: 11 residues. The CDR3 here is CASSSHETQYF. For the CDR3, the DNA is TGTGCCAGCAGCTCGCATGAGACCCAGTACTTC.

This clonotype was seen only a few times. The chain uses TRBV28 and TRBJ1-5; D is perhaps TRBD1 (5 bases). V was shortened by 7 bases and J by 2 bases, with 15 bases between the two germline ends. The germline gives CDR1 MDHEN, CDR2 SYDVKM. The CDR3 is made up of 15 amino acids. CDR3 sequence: CASTPRGRGNQPQHF. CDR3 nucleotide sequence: TGTGCCAGCACCCCCCGTGGCAGGGGCAATCAGCCCCAGCATTTT.

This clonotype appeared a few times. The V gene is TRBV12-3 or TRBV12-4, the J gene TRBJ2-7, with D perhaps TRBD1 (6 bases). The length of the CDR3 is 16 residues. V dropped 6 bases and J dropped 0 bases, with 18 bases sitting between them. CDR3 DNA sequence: TGTGCCAGCAGCCCCAGGAGGCAGGGGAGCTCCTACGAGCAGTACTTC. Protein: CASSPRRQGSSYEQYF.

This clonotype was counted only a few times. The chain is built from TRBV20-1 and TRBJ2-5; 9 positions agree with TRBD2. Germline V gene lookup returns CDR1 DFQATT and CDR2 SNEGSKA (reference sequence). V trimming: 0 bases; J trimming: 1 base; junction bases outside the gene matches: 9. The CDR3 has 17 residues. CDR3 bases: TGCAGTGCTAGAGATACGAATGCGGGAGGGCCCCAAGAGACCCAGTACTTC. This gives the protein CSARDTNAGGPQETQYF.

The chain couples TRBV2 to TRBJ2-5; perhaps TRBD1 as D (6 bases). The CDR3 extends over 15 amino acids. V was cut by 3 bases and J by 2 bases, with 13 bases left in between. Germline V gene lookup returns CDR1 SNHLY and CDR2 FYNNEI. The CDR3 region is CASSDVTGIQETQYF. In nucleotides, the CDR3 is TGTGCCAGCAGTGATGTGACAGGCATACAAGAGACCCAGTACTTC.

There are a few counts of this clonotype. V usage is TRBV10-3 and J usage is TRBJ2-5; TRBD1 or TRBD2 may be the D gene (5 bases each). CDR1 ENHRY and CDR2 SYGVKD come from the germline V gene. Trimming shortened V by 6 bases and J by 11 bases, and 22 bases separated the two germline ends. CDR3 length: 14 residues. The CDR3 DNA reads TGTGCCATCAGGAGCTCCGGGGCCCCAATTAAGCAGTACTTC. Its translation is CAIRSSGAPIKQYF.

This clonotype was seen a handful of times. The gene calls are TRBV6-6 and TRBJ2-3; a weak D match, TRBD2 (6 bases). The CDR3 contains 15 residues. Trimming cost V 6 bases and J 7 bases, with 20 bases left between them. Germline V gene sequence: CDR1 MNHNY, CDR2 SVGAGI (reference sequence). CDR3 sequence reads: CASSRGGDHRNTQYF. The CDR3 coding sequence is TGTGCCAGCAGCCGTGGCGGGGACCACAGAAATACGCAGTATTTT.

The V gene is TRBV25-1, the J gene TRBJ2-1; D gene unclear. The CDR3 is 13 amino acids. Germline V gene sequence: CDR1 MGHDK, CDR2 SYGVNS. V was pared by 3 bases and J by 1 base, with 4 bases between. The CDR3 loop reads CASSEASYNEQFF. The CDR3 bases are TGTGCCAGCAGTGAGGCGTCCTACAATGAGCAGTTCTTC.

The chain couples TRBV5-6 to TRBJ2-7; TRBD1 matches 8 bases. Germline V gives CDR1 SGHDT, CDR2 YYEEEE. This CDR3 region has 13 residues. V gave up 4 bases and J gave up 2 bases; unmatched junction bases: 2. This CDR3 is CASSMGQAYEQYF. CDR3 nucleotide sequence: TGTGCCAGCAGCATGGGACAGGCCTACGAGCAGTACTTC.

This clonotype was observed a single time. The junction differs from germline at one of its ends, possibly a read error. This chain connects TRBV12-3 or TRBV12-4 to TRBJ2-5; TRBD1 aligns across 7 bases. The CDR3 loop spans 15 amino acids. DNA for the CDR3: TGTGCCGGCAGCTTAGCGACAGGGATTCAAGAGACCCAGTACTTC. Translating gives CAGSLATGIQETQYF.

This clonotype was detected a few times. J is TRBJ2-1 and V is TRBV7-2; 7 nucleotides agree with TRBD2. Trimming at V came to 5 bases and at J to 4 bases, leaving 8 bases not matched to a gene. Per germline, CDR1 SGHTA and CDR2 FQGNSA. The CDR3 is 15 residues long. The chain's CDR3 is CASSPTLAAYNEQFF. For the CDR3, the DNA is TGTGCCAGCAGCCCCACCCTAGCGGCATACAATGAGCAGTTCTTC.

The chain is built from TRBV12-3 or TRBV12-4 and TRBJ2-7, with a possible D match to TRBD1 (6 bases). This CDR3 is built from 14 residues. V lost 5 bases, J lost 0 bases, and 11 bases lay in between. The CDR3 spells CASSPGDPSYEQYF. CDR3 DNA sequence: TGTGCCAGCAGTCCAGGGGACCCCTCCTACGAGCAGTACTTC.

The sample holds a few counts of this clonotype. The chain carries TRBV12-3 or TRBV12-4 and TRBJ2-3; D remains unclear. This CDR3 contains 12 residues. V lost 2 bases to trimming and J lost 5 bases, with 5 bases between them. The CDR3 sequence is CASSLSVDTQYF. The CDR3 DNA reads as TGTGCCAGCAGTTTATCGGTAGATACGCAGTATTTT.

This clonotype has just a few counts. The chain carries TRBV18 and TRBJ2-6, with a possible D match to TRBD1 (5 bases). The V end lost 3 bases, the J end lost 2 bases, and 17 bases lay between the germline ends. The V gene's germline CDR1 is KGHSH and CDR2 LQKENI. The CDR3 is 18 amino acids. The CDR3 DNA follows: TGTGCCAGCTCACCTGTCAGGGAAAATCTCGCTGGGGCCAACGTCCTGACTTTC. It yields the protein CASSPVRENLAGANVLTF.

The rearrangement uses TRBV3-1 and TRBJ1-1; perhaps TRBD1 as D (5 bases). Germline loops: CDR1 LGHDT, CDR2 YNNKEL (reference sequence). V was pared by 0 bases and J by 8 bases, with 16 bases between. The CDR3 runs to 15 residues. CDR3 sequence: CASSQDEWGPLEAFF. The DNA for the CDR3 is TGTGCCAGCAGCCAAGATGAATGGGGCCCCCTCGAAGCTTTCTTT.

In DNA, the CDR3 is TGTGCCAGCAGTCCGGTACTCAGCTCCTACGAGCAGTACTTC. This encodes CASSPVLSSYEQYF. The chain carries TRBV12-3 or TRBV12-4 and TRBJ2-7; the D is unclear. The CDR3 is made up of 14 amino acids. The V end was cut by 5 bases, the J end by 0 bases, with 11 bases between.

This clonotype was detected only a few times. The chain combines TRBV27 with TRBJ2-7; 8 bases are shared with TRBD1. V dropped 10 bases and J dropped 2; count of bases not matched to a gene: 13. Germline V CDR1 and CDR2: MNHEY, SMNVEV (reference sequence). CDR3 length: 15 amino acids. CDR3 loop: CATSSPGTGTYEQYF. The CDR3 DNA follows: TGTGCCACCTCATCCCCAGGGACAGGAACCTACGAGCAGTACTTC.

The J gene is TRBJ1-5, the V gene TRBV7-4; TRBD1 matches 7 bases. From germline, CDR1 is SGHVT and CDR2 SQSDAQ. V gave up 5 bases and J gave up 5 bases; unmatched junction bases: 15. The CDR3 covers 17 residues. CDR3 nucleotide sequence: TGTGCCAGCAGCATAACCCCGGGACAGACCTACCATCAGCCCCAGCATTTT. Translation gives CASSITPGQTYHQPQHF.